Below are 30 T cell receptor beta chains sequenced from a single sample in a study of blood T cell repertoires in COVID-19. Generated by immunoSEQ multiplex PCR, the TCRdb table keeps only in-frame clones and is missing some. The sample lists 230,000 or so clones; roughly nine tenths were seen once. The specimen was peripheral blood. The source is a woman between 40 and 55 years old who had recovered from COVID-19.

V is TRBV9 and J is TRBJ1-2, with 9 bases matching TRBD1. The CDR3 has 14 residues. V was pared by 3 bases and J by 7 bases, with 7 bases of the junction left unmatched. CDR1 is SGDLS and CDR2 is YYNGEE in the germline V gene. CDR3 bases: TGTGCCAGCAGCGCCGGGACAGGGATTCTTGGCTACACCTTC. Translating it yields CASSAGTGILGYTF.

The chain is built from TRBV18 and TRBJ2-7; 10 bases map to TRBD2. The CDR3 has 16 amino acids. Germline-derived CDR1 and CDR2 are KGHSH and LQKENI. J was trimmed by 4 bases and V by 3 bases; bases with no gene match: 9. CDR3 sequence: CASSPLPSGSSYEQYV. The CDR3, as DNA: TGTGCCAGCTCACCCCTCCCTAGCGGGAGTTCGTACGAGCAGTACGTC.

This rearrangement joins TRBV19 to TRBJ1-3; 7 bases are a match to TRBD1. Germline V lookup: CDR1 LNHDA, CDR2 SQIVND (reference sequence). V was clipped by 7 bases and J by 0 bases; unmatched bases: 9. The CDR3 extends over 16 amino acids. DNA for the CDR3: TGTGCCAGTACCTTCGACAGGGCGCACTCTGGAAACACCATATATTTT. Encoded protein: CASTFDRAHSGNTIYF. The complete variable domain, with remaining parts taken from reference TRBV19 and TRBJ1-3, reads DGGITQSPKYLFRKEGQNVTLSCEQNLNHDAMYWYRQDPGQGLRLIYYSQIVNDFQKGDIAEGYSVSREKKESFPLTVTSAQKNPTAFYLCASTFDRAHSGNTIYFGEGSWLTVV.

The sample holds one count of this clone. The chain recombines TRBV18 with TRBJ1-6, with TRBD1 as a possible D gene (6 bases). The CDR3 has 14 amino acids. V lost 4 bases and J 7 bases, leaving 11 bases between the germline ends. Germline-derived CDR1 and CDR2 are KGHSH and LQKENI. The DNA for the CDR3 is TGTGCCAGCTCACTACAGGGCGTGAATTCACCCCTCCACTTT. This sequence encodes CASSLQGVNSPLHF. Complete variable domain (other parts from reference TRBV18 and TRBJ1-6): NAGVMQNPRHLVRRRGQEARLRCSPMKGHSHVYWYRQLPEEGLKFMVYLQKENIIDESGMPKERFSAEFPKEGPSILRIQQVVRGDSAAYFCASSLQGVNSPLHFGNGTRLTVT.

The rearrangement links TRBV19 to TRBJ2-7; TRBD1 agrees at 7 bases. The CDR3 loop spans 14 amino acids. The V gene's germline CDR1 is LNHDA and CDR2 SQIVND (reference sequence). Losses at the gene ends were 5 bases for V and 0 bases for J; bases not matched to a gene: 4. The CDR3 sequence: CASSLGQFSYEQYF. CDR3 nucleotides: TGTGCCAGTAGTTTGGGACAGTTCTCCTACGAGCAGTACTTC.

The V gene is TRBV2, the J gene TRBJ1-2; 10 bases match TRBD1. This CDR3 region has 13 residues. V shed 4 bases, J shed 8 bases, and the junction held 4 bases outside the gene matches. Germline loops: CDR1 SNHLY, CDR2 FYNNEI. CDR3 loop: CASSGQGAGGYTF. CDR3 nucleotides: TGTGCCAGCAGTGGACAGGGGGCAGGAGGCTACACCTTC.

This clone came up a few times. This sequence joins TRBV11-3 and TRBJ2-7, with TRBD2 matching over 11 bases. The CDR3 loop spans 15 amino acids. CDR1 is SGHNT, CDR2 YENEEA, per germline. The junction had 8 bases not matched to a gene; V was cut back by 9 bases and J by 1 base. The CDR3 nucleotides are TGTGCCAGAGCGAAAGGGACTAGCGGATCCTACGAGCAGTACGTC. This codes for CARAKGTSGSYEQYV.

The chain links TRBV6-4 to TRBJ2-1, with 8 bases lining up with TRBD2. Germline V CDR1 and CDR2: MRHNA, SNTAGT. V gave up 3 bases and J gave up 8 bases; unmatched junction bases: 6. CDR3 length: 14 residues. DNA of the CDR3: TGTGCCAGCAGTGAGGGTTGGGGACTAGATGAGCAGTTCTTC. This encodes CASSEGWGLDEQFF.

This chain connects TRBV19 to TRBJ2-6, with 10 positions matching TRBD1. The CDR3 loop spans 16 amino acids. Losses at the gene ends were 7 bases for V and 2 bases for J; bases not matched to a gene: 5. Germline V gives CDR1 LNHDA, CDR2 SQIVND (reference sequence). The CDR3 DNA reads as TGTGCCAGTACTAAGGGACAGGGGACTGGGGCCAACGTCCTGACTTTC. Protein product: CASTKGQGTGANVLTF.

V gene TRBV3-1 (or the pseudogene TRBV3-2) combines with J gene TRBJ2-1; 10 bases are shared with TRBD2. The ends lost 0 bases at V and 5 bases at J; junction bases unmatched: 4. The CDR3 spans 16 residues. CDR1 LGHDT and CDR2 YNNKEL come from the germline V gene (reference sequence). CDR3 region: CASSQDAAGGHNEQFF. The CDR3 nucleotides read TGTGCCAGCAGCCAAGATGCAGCGGGGGGGCACAATGAGCAGTTCTTC.

The chain couples TRBV10-3 to TRBJ1-6; 8 nucleotides agree with TRBD1. Per the germline V gene, CDR1 is ENHRY and CDR2 is SYGVKD. The CDR3 runs to 15 residues. The V segment lost 7 bases and the J segment 6 bases; nucleotides outside the gene matches: 8. In DNA form, the CDR3 reads TGTGCCATCAAAGCGACAGGGGCTGGTAATTCACCCCTCCACTTT. This codes for CAIKATGAGNSPLHF.

V is TRBV4-1 and J is TRBJ2-5; perhaps TRBD1 as D (7 bases). This CDR3 is built from 13 residues. Germline CDR1 MGHRA, CDR2 YSYEKL. The V end was cut by 7 bases, the J end by 5 bases, with 14 bases between. The CDR3 spells CASKSRGDETQYF. In DNA form, the CDR3 reads TGCGCCAGCAAATCCAGGGGGGACGAGACCCAGTACTTC.

The chain carries TRBV6-5 and TRBJ2-1; the D gene is possibly TRBD1 (5 bases). From germline, CDR1 is MNHEY and CDR2 SVGAGI. CDR3 length equals 14 residues. The germline V and J ends were trimmed by 2 bases and 2 bases, with 7 bases remaining between them. In nucleotides, the CDR3 is TGTGCCAGCAGTTACGGGGCAGCCTACAATGAGCAGTTCTTC. Its translation is CASSYGAAYNEQFF.

The chain links TRBV7-9 to TRBJ2-2; D is unresolved. V was clipped by 4 bases and J by 1 base, with 10 bases between them. Germline values: CDR1 SEHNR, CDR2 FQNEAQ (reference sequence). This CDR3 is 15 amino acids long. CDR3 region: CASSSDILNTGELFF. The CDR3 nucleotides are TGTGCCAGCAGCTCCGACATCTTGAACACCGGGGAGCTGTTTTTT.

V and J are TRBV9 and TRBJ1-3; TRBD1 aligns across 9 bases. Germline V lookup: CDR1 SGDLS, CDR2 YYNGEE. This CDR3 region has 16 residues. With 0 bases clipped from V and 4 bases from J, the junction kept 5 bases outside the gene matches. The CDR3 DNA sequence: TGTGCCAGCAGCGTAGACGGACAGGGGTTGGGAAACACCATATATTTT. The encoded protein is CASSVDGQGLGNTIYF.

V gene TRBV5-6 combines with J gene TRBJ1-5; D might be TRBD1 (6 bases). V lost 2 bases and J lost 0, with 6 bases in between. The CDR3 totals 14 residues. Germline V gene data show CDR1 as SGHDT and CDR2 as YYEEEE. DNA of the CDR3: TGTGCCAGCAGCTTCAGGGGTAGCAATCAGCCCCAGCATTTT. Its translation: CASSFRGSNQPQHF. Supplemented by reference TRBV5-6 and TRBJ1-5, the full variable domain reads DAGVTQSPTHLIKTRGQQVTLRCSPKSGHDTVSWYQQALGQGPQFIFQYYEEEERQRGNFPDRFSGHQFPNYSSELNVNALLLGDSALYLCASSFRGSNQPQHFGDGTRLSIL.

The rearrangement joins TRBV5-1 to TRBJ1-6, with D uncertain. The CDR3 consists of 13 residues. With 0 bases removed from V and 9 bases from J, the gap between germline ends came to 7 bases. CDR1 SGHRS and CDR2 YFSETQ come from the germline V gene. The CDR3 loop is CASSLARFSPLHF. In DNA, the CDR3 is TGCGCCAGCAGCTTGGCCCGGTTTTCACCCCTCCACTTT.

The rearrangement joins TRBV23-1 to TRBJ2-3; TRBD2 matches 12 bases. TRBV23-1 is flagged as an ORF with uncertain function. With 2 bases clipped from V and 4 bases from J, the junction kept 10 bases outside the gene matches. The CDR3 covers 18 residues. DNA for the CDR3: TGCGCCAGCAGTCAAGCGATGACTAGCGGGAGTAGGGCAGATACGCAGTATTTT. Encoded protein: CASSQAMTSGSRADTQYF.

Only one count was recorded for this clone. The chain joins TRBV10-3 to TRBJ1-2; TRBD1 is a possible D gene (6 bases). V was shortened by 0 bases and J by 4 bases, with 12 bases between the two germline ends. This CDR3 is built from 15 residues. Germline V lookup: CDR1 ENHRY, CDR2 SYGVKD. DNA for the CDR3: TGTGCCATCAGTGAGTCTATTACAGGGTCCTATGGCTACACCTTC. Translating gives CAISESITGSYGYTF.

CDR3 protein: CAWSVQGLRFF. CDR3 coding DNA: TGTGCCTGGAGTGTACAGGGCCTGAGGTTCTTC. The chain employs TRBV30 and TRBJ2-1; perhaps TRBD1 as D (6 bases). Trimming shortened V by 0 bases and J by 15 bases, and 12 bases separated the two germline ends. This CDR3 region has 11 residues. Germline assignment: CDR1 GTSNPN and CDR2 SVGIG (reference sequence).

The rearrangement links TRBV24-1 to TRBJ1-2; TRBD1 aligns across 7 bases. With 7 bases clipped from V and 8 bases from J, the junction kept 9 bases outside the gene matches. The CDR3 covers 13 residues. The V gene's germline CDR1 is KGHDR and CDR2 SFDVKD. The CDR3 DNA sequence: TGTGCCACCAGCGACGGAACAGGGGTAGGCTACACCTTC. Translation gives CATSDGTGVGYTF.

The chain couples TRBV7-9 to TRBJ1-2; the D gene is possibly TRBD1 (5 bases). CDR3 size: 13 residues. The V gene's germline CDR1 is SEHNR and CDR2 FQNEAQ (reference sequence). Trimming took off 4 bases at V and 8 bases at J, with 14 bases between the two ends. CDR3 nucleotides: TGTGCCAGCAGCTACCGGACAACGGGCGGCTACACCTTC. Translating it yields CASSYRTTGGYTF.

The genes are TRBV7-2 and TRBJ2-3, with D hard to call. Trimming left V 2 bases short and J 6 bases short, with 18 bases between. This CDR3 is 16 amino acids long. From germline, CDR1 is SGHTA and CDR2 FQGNSA. CDR3 loop: CASSLTVTRYPDTQYF. As DNA, the CDR3 is TGTGCCAGCAGCTTAACTGTGACACGCTATCCGGATACGCAGTATTTT.

The J gene is TRBJ1-2, the V gene TRBV6-5, with TRBD1 as a possible D gene (5 bases). There are 14 residues in the CDR3. CDR1 is MNHEY, CDR2 SVGAGI, per germline. The germline V and J ends were trimmed by 0 bases and 3 bases, with 8 bases remaining between them. CDR3 coding DNA: TGTGCCAGCAGTTACTCCGGAGGGGACTATGGCTACACCTTC. This encodes CASSYSGGDYGYTF.

The chain links TRBV5-8 to TRBJ2-1; tentative D call: TRBD2 (6 bases). Germline values: CDR1 SGHTS, CDR2 YDEGEE. The CDR3 totals 15 residues. Trimming stripped 0 bases from V and 4 bases from J, with 11 bases between. The CDR3 is CASSLVGGTYNEQFF. DNA of the CDR3: TGTGCCAGCAGCTTGGTGGGGGGTACTTACAATGAGCAGTTCTTC. Supplemented by reference TRBV5-8 and TRBJ2-1, the full variable domain reads EAGVTQSPTHLIKTRGQQATLRCSPISGHTSVYWYQQALGLGLQFLLWYDEGEERNRGNFPPRFSGRQFPNYSSELNVNALELEDSALYLCASSLVGGTYNEQFFGPGTRLTVL.

The rearrangement links TRBV5-6 to TRBJ1-2; D gene ambiguous. The CDR3 is 12 residues long. Between the trimmed V and J ends, which lost 0 bases and 7 bases, there was a span of 7 bases. Germline loops: CDR1 SGHDT, CDR2 YYEEEE. CDR3 DNA sequence: TGTGCCAGCAGCTTGGCCAAGAGTGGCTACACCTTC. Its protein is CASSLAKSGYTF.

The chain recombines TRBV19 with TRBJ1-3, with D perhaps TRBD1 (6 bases). The CDR3 runs 16 residues. Germline CDR1 and CDR2: LNHDA and SQIVND (reference sequence). Trimming pared 7 bases from V and 1 base from J, leaving 17 bases between. The CDR3 sequence: CASKVRGALSGNTIYF. The CDR3 coding sequence is TGTGCCAGTAAAGTCCGGGGGGCCCTTTCTGGAAACACCATATATTTT.

The chain recombines TRBV7-9 with TRBJ2-2; no firm D call. The CDR3 runs to 14 residues. V lost 2 bases, J lost 4 bases, and 8 bases lay in between. Germline V CDR1 and CDR2: SEHNR, FQNEAQ (reference sequence). The DNA of the CDR3 is TGTGCCAGCAGCTTAAGTCACACCACCGGGGAGCTGTTTTTT. Translating gives CASSLSHTTGELFF.

The chain carries TRBV11-2 and TRBJ1-3; D unclear. Germline CDR1 and CDR2: SGHAT and FQNNGV. This CDR3 region has 15 residues. V lost 0 bases and J lost 7, with 13 bases in between. CDR3 in DNA: TGTGCCAGCAGCTTAGAAGAGGAACTTGGGAACACCATATATTTT. Protein: CASSLEEELGNTIYF.

The chain carries TRBV5-4 and TRBJ2-3, with 7 bases aligning to TRBD1. Germline V gene lookup returns CDR1 SGHNT and CDR2 YYREEE (reference sequence). Unmatched junction bases numbered 8, after V lost 5 bases and J lost 2 bases. The CDR3 totals 15 residues. DNA for the CDR3: TGTGCCAGCAGATTCCAACAGGGGCCCACAGATACGCAGTATTTT. Its protein product is CASRFQQGPTDTQYF. The full variable domain, with the rest looked up from reference TRBV5-4 and TRBJ2-3, is ETGVTQSPTHLIKTRGQQVTLRCSSQSGHNTVSWYQQALGQGPQFIFQYYREEENGRGNFPPRFSGLQFPNYSSELNVNALELDDSALYLCASRFQQGPTDTQYFGPGTRLTVL.